The rows below give T cell receptor beta chains drawn from one sample of a study of blood T cells in healthy people across ages. One entry per CDR3 protein results from TCRdb running MiXCR on the 5' RACE reads. The table includes 450,000 to 650,000 distinct CDR3 sequences, about 24% detected once. A further study also used this sample, focusing on T cells of mothers and their children.

The specimen sequenced was blood. The source of these receptors is a boy between 5 and 17 years old in good health. CDR3s include the opening cysteine and the closing phenylalanine or tryptophan. A D gene is named only where the DNA matches it firmly. Expanded clones are given a class, and other clones once, few, many or no size at all.

size: few; J: TRBJ2-6; D: .; V: TRBV7-9; DNA: TGTGCCAGCAGCTCCTCCTGGGCCTCTGGGGCCAACGTCCTGACTTTC; CDR3: CASSSSWASGANVLTF
size: few; J: TRBJ1-1; D: .; V: TRBV6-5; DNA: TGTGCCAGCACTGGGCAGGGCCACACTGAGGCTTTCTTT; CDR3: CASTGQGHTEAFF
size: few; J: TRBJ2-5; D: .; V: TRBV12-3/TRBV12-4; DNA: TGTGCCAGCAGACCCGGGGGGCCGAAGACCCAGTACTTC; CDR3: CASRPGGPKTQYF
size: .; J: TRBJ2-2; D: TRBD2; V: TRBV7-3; DNA: TGTGCCAGCAGCCCGCCTAAGACTAGCGGGGGGGCCGGGGAGCTGTTTTTT; CDR3: CASSPPKTSGGAGELFF
size: .; J: TRBJ2-7; D: TRBD2; V: TRBV9; DNA: TGTGCCAGCAGCGTGGCTAGCGGGGGTTTCTACGAGCAGTACTTC; CDR3: CASSVASGGFYEQYF
size: .; J: TRBJ2-5; D: .; V: TRBV5-1; DNA: TGCGCCAGCAGCTCCCAAGTGGACCAGTACCAAGAGACCCAGTACTTC; CDR3: CASSSQVDQYQETQYF
size: .; J: TRBJ2-1; D: TRBD2; V: TRBV29-1; DNA: TGCAGCGTTGAAGGAGTGACTAGCGGGATGTTCTCCTACAATGAGCAGTTCTTC; CDR3: CSVEGVTSGMFSYNEQFF
size: .; J: TRBJ1-2; D: .; V: TRBV29-1; DNA: TGCAGCGAGACAGTGGGTGGGGGCGCTAACTATGGCTACACCTTC; CDR3: CSETVGGGANYGYTF
size: few; J: TRBJ2-3; D: TRBD1; V: TRBV6-6; DNA: TGTGCCAGCACGGACAGGGTGAGGGATACGCAGTATTTT; CDR3: CASTDRVRDTQYF
size: .; J: TRBJ1-1; D: .; V: TRBV11-2; DNA: TGTGCCAGCAGGCCTTGGGGACAAAGAAACACTGAAGCTTTCTTT; CDR3: CASRPWGQRNTEAFF
size: .; J: TRBJ2-1; D: .; V: TRBV9; DNA: TGTGCCAGCAGCGTAGGCTTTCTAGAGGTCGGGGATGAGCAGTTCTTC; CDR3: CASSVGFLEVGDEQFF
size: .; J: TRBJ1-1; D: .; V: TRBV20-1; DNA: TGCAGTGCTAGACTCCCCAGGGGTTCGAACACTGAAGCTTTCTTT; CDR3: CSARLPRGSNTEAFF
size: .; J: TRBJ2-3; D: TRBD2; V: TRBV20-1; DNA: TGCAGTGCTTCAAGCGGGGGTGGCACAGATACGCAGTATTTT; CDR3: CSASSGGGTDTQYF
size: few; J: TRBJ2-2; D: .; V: TRBV4-3; DNA: TGCGCCAGCAGCCTGGCCGGGACAAGAGGCACCGGGGAGCTGTTTTTT; CDR3: CASSLAGTRGTGELFF
size: few; J: TRBJ1-5; D: .; V: TRBV5-5; DNA: TGTGCCAGCAGTGGGGGGCCTCATCAGCCCCAGCATTTT; CDR3: CASSGGPHQPQHF